A selection of T cell receptor beta chains follows, all from one sample in a study of OX40 agonist ivuxolimab in advanced cancers. This table comes from immunoSEQ multiplex PCR, and its TCRdb copy is limited to in-frame clones, with some not included. The sample contains approximately 81,000 clones, 88% of which appear only once. The sample consisted of CD4+ or CD8+ T cells sorted from blood, taken in a trial of the OX40 agonist ivuxolimab. Every receptor here comes from an adult with an advanced solid tumor such as melanoma, head and neck, liver or kidney cancer. Each CDR3 is given with its conserved first and last residue. The D gene is left open where the match is weak. Expanded clones get a size class; other rows say once, few or many, or leave the size out.

TRBJ1-1	TRBV7-9	NA	NA	TGTGCCAGCAGCCCGAAGACGGGAAACACTGAAGCTTTCTTT	CASSPKTGNTEAFF
TRBJ1-3	TRBV6-6	TRBD1	NA	TGTGCCAGCAGTTACTCGACAGGGGAGCAATACACCATATATTTT	CASSYSTGEQYTIYF
TRBJ2-1	TRBV15	TRBD2	NA	TGTGCCACCAGCAGAGTTACGTCCGAGACATATATTCGGGGGGCCTACAATGAGCAGTTCTTC	CATSRVTSETYIRGAYNEQFF
TRBJ2-3	TRBV29-1	NA	once	TGCAGCTTCAACAGGCCTCCAGATACGCAGTATTTT	CSFNRPPDTQYF
TRBJ2-1	TRBV5-1	TRBD2	NA	TGCGCCAGCAGAGTGGGAGGGGATGGTGAGCAGTTCTTC	CASRVGGDGEQFF
TRBJ1-1	TRBV5-1	NA	NA	TGCGCCAGCAGCTTGGCCGAAAACACTGAAGCTTTCTTT	CASSLAENTEAFF
TRBJ2-2	TRBV7-9	NA	NA	TGTGCCAGCAGCTTACTAACAGGGAACACCGGGGAGCTGTTTTTT	CASSLLTGNTGELFF
TRBJ1-2	TRBV29-1	TRBD1	NA	TGCAGCGTTGAACCCCGGGACAGCCGAACTTGGGGCTACACCTTC	CSVEPRDSRTWGYTF
TRBJ1-5	TRBV13	TRBD1	NA	TGTGCCAGCAGCTTGGGACAGGGAGATCAGCCCCAGCATTTT	CASSLGQGDQPQHF
TRBJ2-7	TRBV2	TRBD1	NA	TGTGCCAGCAGTCCACCTGGACAGGTTTTCTTC	CASSPPGQVFF
TRBJ2-3	TRBV5-1	TRBD1	NA	TGCGCCAGCAGCCCGACTGGGACAGGGCTCACAGATACGCAGTATTTT	CASSPTGTGLTDTQYF
TRBJ1-2	TRBV7-9	NA	once	TGTGCCAGCAGCTCAAGGTTACAGTATGGCTACACCTTC	CASSSRLQYGYTF
TRBJ1-1	TRBV14	NA	NA	TGTGCCAGCAGCCAAATGGGCAGTGGGTTGGGCGCTGAAGCTTTCTTT	CASSQMGSGLGAEAFF
TRBJ2-3	TRBV12-5	NA	NA	TGTGCTAGTGGTTTGGGTCGCACAGATACGCAGTATTTT	CASGLGRTDTQYF
TRBJ2-7	TRBV7-2	TRBD2	NA	TGTGCCAGCAGCTTAGCCAGGGAGGGGTACGAGCAGTACTTC	CASSLAREGYEQYF
TRBJ1-4	TRBV18	NA	NA	TGTGCCAGCTCACCAACGGGATCGACTAATGAAAAACTGTTTTTT	CASSPTGSTNEKLFF